This paragraph covers one T cell receptor (beta chain) sequence. The antigen it recognizes is unknown. The record has no base qualities; no much larger clone is one base away. The entry originates in a study of blood T cell repertoires in COVID-19 (dated by TCRdb to 2019 to 2021). As for the study more broadly: Collaborator samples came from the United States, Italy and Spain and covered acute and convalescent phases of COVID-19. The samples were drawn from the first 160 participants of the ongoing ImmuneRACE study and from 1,200 or so subjects provided by 6 global collaborators. The material from the prospective study consisted of cDNA or gDNA derived from T cells, B-cell-depleted T cells, or PBMCs. The repertoires were released in a freely available public database meant as a resource for research on the immune response to SARS-CoV-2. Deeply sampled blood TCRbeta repertoires from subjects exposed to, actively infected with, or recovered from COVID-19 were included in the dataset. Where available, HLA class I and class II types were obtained from metadata supplied by the sample provider rather than from assay-based typing. Sample metadata almost always included a de-identified subject ID, COVID-19 status, age in years and sex.

V gives up 4 bases and J gives up 3 bases, and the segment between their germline ends measures 10 bases. Inclusive of the bounding cysteine and phenylalanine, the CDR3 is 13 residues long. The entry retains the CDR3 DNA only, 39 bases that are in frame from base 1. CDR1 and CDR2 are drawn from the germline V gene: SGHRS, YFSETQ. Collaborating institutions collected whole blood in K2EDTA tubes following their own protocols. Collaborator samples were shipped for TCRbeta analysis as frozen whole blood, isolated PBMCs, or DNA extracted from either sample type. TCRbeta CDR3 regions were amplified from genomic DNA by means of the immunoSEQ Assay, a bias-controlled multiplex PCR. In the source study's methods: Within the assay, amplification of reference gene primers was used to estimate how many nucleated cells each sample contained. Sequence reads were collapsed and filtered to measure the absolute abundance of every unique TCRbeta CDR3 rearrangement. Productive Simpson clonality was computed per sample as the square root of Simpson's diversity index over productive rearrangements. The immuneACCESS repertoire file appears here via TCRdb, limited to in-frame rearrangements. These files lack a portion of the clones; in checked studies, under half of the deficit traces to unresolved V genes, and the cause of the others is not known. That table supplies the V and J calls and clone size; D and trimming were determined from the DNA. The sample data list about 68,000 clones, and 70% to 90% of these were observed just once. The ten most abundant clones make up more than 1.4% of the sample.

The research as a whole found: The amount of clinical and demographic metadata varied by source and participant and was provided uncurated.

This TCR was recovered from an older woman with acute or convalescent COVID-19. Sequencing was done on a sample of peripheral blood. The receptor chain draws on TRBV5-1 and TRBJ1-2, and the D gene may be TRBD1, 5 bases matching. The CDR3 amino acid sequence is: CASSETGYYGYTF. In nucleotides, the sequence is TGCGCCAGCAGCGAAACAGGTTACTATGGCTACACCTTC.